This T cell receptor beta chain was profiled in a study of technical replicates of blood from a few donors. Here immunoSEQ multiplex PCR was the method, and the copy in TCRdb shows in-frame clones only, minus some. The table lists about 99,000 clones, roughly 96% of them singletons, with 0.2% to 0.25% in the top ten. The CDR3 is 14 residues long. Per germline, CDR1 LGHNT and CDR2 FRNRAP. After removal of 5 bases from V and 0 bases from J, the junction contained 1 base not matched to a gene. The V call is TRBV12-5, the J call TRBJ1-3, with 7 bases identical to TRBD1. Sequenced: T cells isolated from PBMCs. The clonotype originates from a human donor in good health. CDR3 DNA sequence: TGTGCTAGTGGTGGACAGGTCTCTGGAAACACCATATATTTT. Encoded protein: CASGGQVSGNTIYF.